This record covers a single T cell receptor (beta chain). This entry belongs to a study of blood T cell repertoires in COVID-19. Study-level background: T cells, B-cell-depleted T cells, or PBMCs supplied cDNA or gDNA.

A Seattle source enrolled patients during active infection and followed them longitudinally. The CDR3 is 17 amino acids. Germline values: CDR1 SGHKS, CDR2 YYEKEE (reference sequence). The germline V and J ends were trimmed by 4 bases and 0 bases, with 17 bases remaining between them. Original analysis: Amplification from reference gene primers served as the basis for estimated nucleated cell counts. The method was immunoSEQ multiplex PCR; TCRdb's version includes in-frame clones alone and lacks a portion of them. The V and J calls and clone size come from that table; D and trimming were worked out from the DNA. The top ten clones hold about a tenth of a sample with 250,000 to 300,000 clones, 75% to 90% of them seen once.

The sequenced sample was peripheral blood. The chain has TRBV5-5 and TRBJ1-5; D is uncertain. The clonotype originates from a woman in her 70s with COVID-19, enrolled during active disease. CDR3 protein: CASSRAGPGGSNQPQHF. Here the CDR3 DNA reads TGTGCCAGCAGCCGAGCGGGCCCCGGCGGTAGCAATCAGCCCCAGCATTTT.